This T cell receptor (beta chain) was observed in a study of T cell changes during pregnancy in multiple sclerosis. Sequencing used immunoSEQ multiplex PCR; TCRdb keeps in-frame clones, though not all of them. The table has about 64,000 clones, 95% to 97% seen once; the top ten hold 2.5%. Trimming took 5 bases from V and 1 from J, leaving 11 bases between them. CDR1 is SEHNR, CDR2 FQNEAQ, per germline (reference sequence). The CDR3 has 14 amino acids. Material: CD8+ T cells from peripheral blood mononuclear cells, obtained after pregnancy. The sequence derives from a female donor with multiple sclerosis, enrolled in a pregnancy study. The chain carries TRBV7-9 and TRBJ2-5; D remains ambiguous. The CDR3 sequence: CASSRPGFQETQYF. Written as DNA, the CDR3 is TGTGCCAGCAGCCGCCCCGGTTTCCAAGAGACCCAGTACTTC.